Described below is a single T cell receptor beta chain sequence and its context. This CDR3 has 16 residues. Germline V gene sequence: CDR1 SGHTA, CDR2 FQGNSA. Trimming removed 6 bases from V and 4 bases from J, with 19 bases in between. This sample stems from a study of shared T cell receptors in the human thymus. The protocol was immunoSEQ multiplex PCR, while the TCRdb copy is restricted to in-frame clones and leaves out a portion. The sample lists some 640,000 clones, around 87% seen once, with approximately 0.0097% in the top ten. These data were likewise used in another study, on human thymus T cells.

This clonotype was obtained from a boy under two years old with a congenital heart defect. The sequencing sample was made of thymocytes. The chain links TRBV7-2 to TRBJ2-1; maybe TRBD2 (6 bases). The chain's CDR3 is CASSEPGLPEYNEQFF. CDR3 bases: TGTGCCAGCAGTGAACCGGGACTCCCGGAATACAATGAGCAGTTCTTC.